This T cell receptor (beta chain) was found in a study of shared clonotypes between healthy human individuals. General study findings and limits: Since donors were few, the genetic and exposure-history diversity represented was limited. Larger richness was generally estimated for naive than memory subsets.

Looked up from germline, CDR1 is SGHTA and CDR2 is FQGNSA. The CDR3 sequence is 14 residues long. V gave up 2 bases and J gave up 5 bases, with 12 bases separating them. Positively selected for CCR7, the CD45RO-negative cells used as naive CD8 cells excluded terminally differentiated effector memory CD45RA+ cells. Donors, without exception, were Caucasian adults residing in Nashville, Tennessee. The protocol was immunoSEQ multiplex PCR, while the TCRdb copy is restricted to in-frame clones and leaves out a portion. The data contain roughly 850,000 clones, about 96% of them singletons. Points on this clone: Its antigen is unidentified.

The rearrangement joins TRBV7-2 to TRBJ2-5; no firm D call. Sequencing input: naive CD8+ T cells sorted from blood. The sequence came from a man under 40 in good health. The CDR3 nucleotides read TGTGCCAGCAGCTTAAATGGCCCCCGGGAGACCCAGTACTTC. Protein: CASSLNGPRETQYF.